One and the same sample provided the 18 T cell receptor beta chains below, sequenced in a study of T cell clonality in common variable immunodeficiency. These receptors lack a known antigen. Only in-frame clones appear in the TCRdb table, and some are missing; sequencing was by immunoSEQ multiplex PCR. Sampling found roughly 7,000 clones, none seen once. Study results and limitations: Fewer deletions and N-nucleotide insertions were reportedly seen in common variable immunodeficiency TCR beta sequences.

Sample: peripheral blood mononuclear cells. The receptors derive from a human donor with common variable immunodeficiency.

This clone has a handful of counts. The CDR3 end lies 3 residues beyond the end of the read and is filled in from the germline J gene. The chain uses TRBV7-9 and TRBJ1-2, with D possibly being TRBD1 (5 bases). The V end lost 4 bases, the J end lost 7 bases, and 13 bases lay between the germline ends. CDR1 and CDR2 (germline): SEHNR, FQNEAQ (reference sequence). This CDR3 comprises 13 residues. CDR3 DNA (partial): TGTGCCAGCAGCTCGAGGGGTGGAAGTGGC. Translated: CASSSRGGSG. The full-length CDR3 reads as CASSSRGGSGYTF.

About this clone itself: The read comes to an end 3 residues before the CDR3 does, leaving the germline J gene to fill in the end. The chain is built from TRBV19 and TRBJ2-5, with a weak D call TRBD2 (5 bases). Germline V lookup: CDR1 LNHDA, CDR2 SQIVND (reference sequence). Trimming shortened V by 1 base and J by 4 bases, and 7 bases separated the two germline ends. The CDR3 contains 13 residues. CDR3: CASSIASPETQYF. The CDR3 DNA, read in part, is TGTGCCAGTAGTATAGCTAGCCCAGAGACC.

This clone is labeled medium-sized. The CDR3 bases that were read are TGCAGTGCTAGGGCTAGCGGATTCAACAATGAG. Translation: CSARASGFNNE. The whole CDR3 protein is CSARASGFNNEQFF. This chain links TRBV20-1 with TRBJ2-1, with 7 bases that match TRBD2. The missing CDR3 end, 3 residues past where the read stops, is filled in from the germline J gene. J lost 5 bases, V lost 3 bases, and 7 bases had no gene match. The germline gives CDR1 DFQATT, CDR2 SNEGSKA (reference sequence). This CDR3 spans 14 amino acids.

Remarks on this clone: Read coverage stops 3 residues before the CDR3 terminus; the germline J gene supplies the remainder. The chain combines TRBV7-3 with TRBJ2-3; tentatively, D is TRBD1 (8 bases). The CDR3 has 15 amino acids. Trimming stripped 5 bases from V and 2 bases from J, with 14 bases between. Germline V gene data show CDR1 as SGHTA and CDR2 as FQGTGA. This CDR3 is CASSLTGGDTDTQYF. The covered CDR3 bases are TGTGCCAGCAGCCTTACAGGGGGGGACACAGATACG.

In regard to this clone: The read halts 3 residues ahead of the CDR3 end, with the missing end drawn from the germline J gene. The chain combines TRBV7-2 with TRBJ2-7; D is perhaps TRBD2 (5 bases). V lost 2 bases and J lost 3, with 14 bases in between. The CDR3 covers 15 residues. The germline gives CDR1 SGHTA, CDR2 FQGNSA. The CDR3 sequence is CASSLSPLAVYEQYF. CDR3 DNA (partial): TGTGCCAGCAGCTTATCCCCCCTAGCTGTCTACGAG. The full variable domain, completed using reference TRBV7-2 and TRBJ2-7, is GAGVSQSPSNKVTEKGKDVELRCDPISGHTALYWYRQSLGQGLEFLIYFQGNSAPDKSGLPSDRFSAERTGGSVSTLTIQRTQQEDSAVYLCASSLSPLAVYEQYFGPGTRLTVT.

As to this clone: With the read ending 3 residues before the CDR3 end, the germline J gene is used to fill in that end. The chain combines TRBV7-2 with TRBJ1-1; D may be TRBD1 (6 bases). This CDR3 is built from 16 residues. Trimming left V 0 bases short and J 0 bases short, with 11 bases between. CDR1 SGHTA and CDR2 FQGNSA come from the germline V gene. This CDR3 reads CASSLALQGMNTEAFF. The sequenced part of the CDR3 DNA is TGTGCCAGCAGCTTAGCGCTTCAGGGGATGAACACTGAA.

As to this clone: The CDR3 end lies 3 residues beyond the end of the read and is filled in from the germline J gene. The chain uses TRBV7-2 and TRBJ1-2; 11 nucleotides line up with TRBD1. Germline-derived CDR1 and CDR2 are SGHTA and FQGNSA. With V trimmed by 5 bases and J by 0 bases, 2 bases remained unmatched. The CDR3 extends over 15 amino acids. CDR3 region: CASSEGQGANYGYTF. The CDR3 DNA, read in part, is TGTGCCAGCAGCGAGGGACAGGGGGCTAACTATGGC.

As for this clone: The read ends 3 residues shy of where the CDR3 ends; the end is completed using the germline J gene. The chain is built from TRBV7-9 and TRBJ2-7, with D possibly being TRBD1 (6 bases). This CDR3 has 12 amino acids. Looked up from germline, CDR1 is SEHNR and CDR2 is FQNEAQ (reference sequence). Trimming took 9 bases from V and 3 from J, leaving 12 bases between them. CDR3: CASCTGNYEQYF. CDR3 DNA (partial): TGTGCCAGTTGTACAGGGAACTACGAG.

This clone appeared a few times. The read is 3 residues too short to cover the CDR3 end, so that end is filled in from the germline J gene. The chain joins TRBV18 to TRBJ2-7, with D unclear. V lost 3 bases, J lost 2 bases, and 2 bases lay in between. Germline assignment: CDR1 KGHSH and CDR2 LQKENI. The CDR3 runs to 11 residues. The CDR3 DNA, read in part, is TGTGCCAGCTCACCCGCCTACGAG. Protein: CASSPAYE. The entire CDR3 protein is CASSPAYEQYF.

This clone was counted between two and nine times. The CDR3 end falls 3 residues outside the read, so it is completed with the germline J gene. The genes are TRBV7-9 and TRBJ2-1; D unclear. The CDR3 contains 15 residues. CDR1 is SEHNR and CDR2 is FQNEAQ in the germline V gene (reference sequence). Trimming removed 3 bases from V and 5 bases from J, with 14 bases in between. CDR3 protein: CASSFFNPPDNEQFF. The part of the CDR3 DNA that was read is TGTGCCAGCAGCTTTTTTAATCCCCCCGACAATGAG.

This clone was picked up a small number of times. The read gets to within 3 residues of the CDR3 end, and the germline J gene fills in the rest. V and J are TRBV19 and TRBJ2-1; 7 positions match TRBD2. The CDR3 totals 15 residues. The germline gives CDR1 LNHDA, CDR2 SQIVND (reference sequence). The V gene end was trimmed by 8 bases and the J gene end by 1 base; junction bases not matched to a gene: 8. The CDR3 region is CASGEGLRSYNEQFF. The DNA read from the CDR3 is TGTGCCAGTGGGGAGGGGCTTCGGTCCTACAATGAG. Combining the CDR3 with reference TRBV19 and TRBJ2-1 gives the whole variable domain DGGITQSPKYLFRKEGQNVTLSCEQNLNHDAMYWYRQDPGQGLRLIYYSQIVNDFQKGDIAEGYSVSREKKESFPLTVTSAQKNPTAFYLCASGEGLRSYNEQFFGPGTRLTVL.

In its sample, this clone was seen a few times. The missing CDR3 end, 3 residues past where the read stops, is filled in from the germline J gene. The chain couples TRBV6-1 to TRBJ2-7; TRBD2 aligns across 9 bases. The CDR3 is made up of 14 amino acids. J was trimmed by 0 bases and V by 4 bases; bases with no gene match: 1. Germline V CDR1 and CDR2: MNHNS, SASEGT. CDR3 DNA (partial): TGTGCCAGCAGTGGCGGGGGGGCCTCCTACGAG. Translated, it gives CASSGGGASYE. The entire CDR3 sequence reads CASSGGGASYEQYF.

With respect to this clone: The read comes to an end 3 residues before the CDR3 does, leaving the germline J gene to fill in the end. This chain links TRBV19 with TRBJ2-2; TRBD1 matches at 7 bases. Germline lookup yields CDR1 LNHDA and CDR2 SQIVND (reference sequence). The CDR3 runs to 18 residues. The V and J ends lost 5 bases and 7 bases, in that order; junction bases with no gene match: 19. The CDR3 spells CASSVDPRQGGFVGELFF. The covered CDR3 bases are TGTGCCAGTAGTGTCGACCCACGACAGGGTGGGTTTGTCGGGGAG. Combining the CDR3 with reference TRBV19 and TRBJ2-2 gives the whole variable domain DGGITQSPKYLFRKEGQNVTLSCEQNLNHDAMYWYRQDPGQGLRLIYYSQIVNDFQKGDIAEGYSVSREKKESFPLTVTSAQKNPTAFYLCASSVDPRQGGFVGELFFGEGSRLTVL.

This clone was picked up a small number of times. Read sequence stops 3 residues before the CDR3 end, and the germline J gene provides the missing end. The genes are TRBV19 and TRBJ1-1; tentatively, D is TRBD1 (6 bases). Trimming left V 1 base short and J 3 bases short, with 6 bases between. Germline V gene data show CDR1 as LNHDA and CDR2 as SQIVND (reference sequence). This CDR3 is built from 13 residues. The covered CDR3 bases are TGTGCCAGTAGTATAGGGACAGACACTGAA. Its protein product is CASSIGTDTE. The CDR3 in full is CASSIGTDTEAFF. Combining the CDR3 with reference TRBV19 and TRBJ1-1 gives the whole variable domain DGGITQSPKYLFRKEGQNVTLSCEQNLNHDAMYWYRQDPGQGLRLIYYSQIVNDFQKGDIAEGYSVSREKKESFPLTVTSAQKNPTAFYLCASSIGTDTEAFFGQGTRLTVV.

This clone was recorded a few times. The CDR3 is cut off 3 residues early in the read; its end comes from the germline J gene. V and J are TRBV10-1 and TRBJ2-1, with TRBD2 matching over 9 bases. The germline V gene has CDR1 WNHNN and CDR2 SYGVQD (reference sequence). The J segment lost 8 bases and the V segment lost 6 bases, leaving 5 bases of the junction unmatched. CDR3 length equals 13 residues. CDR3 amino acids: CASSLAGVHEQFF. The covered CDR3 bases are TGCGCCAGCAGCTTAGCGGGAGTCCATGAG.

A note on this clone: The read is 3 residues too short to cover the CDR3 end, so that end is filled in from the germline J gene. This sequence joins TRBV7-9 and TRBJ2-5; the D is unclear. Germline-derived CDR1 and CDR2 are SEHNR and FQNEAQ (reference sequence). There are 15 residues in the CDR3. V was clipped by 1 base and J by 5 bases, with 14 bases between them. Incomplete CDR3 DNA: TGTGCCAGCAGCTTAGGGTGGCAACAGCAGGAGACC. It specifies CASSLGWQQQET. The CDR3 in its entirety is CASSLGWQQQETQYF.

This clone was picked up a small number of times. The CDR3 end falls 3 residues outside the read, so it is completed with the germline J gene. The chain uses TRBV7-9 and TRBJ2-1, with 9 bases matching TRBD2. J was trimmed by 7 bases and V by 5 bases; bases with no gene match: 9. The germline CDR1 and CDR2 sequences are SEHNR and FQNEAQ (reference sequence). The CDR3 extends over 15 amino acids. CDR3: CASSDSGSFANEQFF. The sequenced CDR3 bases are TGTGCCAGCAGCGATAGCGGGAGTTTCGCTAATGAG.

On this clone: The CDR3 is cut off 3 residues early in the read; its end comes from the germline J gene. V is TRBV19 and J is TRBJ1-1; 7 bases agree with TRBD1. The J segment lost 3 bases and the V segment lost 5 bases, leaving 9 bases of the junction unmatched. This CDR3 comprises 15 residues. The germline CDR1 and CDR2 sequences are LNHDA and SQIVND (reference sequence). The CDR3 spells CASSARQGRYTEAFF. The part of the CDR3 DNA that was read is TGTGCCAGTAGTGCACGACAGGGAAGGTACACTGAA. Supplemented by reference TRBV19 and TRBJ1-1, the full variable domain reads DGGITQSPKYLFRKEGQNVTLSCEQNLNHDAMYWYRQDPGQGLRLIYYSQIVNDFQKGDIAEGYSVSREKKESFPLTVTSAQKNPTAFYLCASSARQGRYTEAFFGQGTRLTVV.